A selection of T cell receptor beta chains follows, all from one sample in a study of cytomegalovirus exposure and HLA in healthy donors. Sequencing was performed with immunoSEQ multiplex PCR; in TCRdb, only in-frame clones are kept and a portion is missing. The sample has 200,000 to 250,000 clones, 85% seen once. Material: PBMCs. The receptors stem from a girl aged 2 to 10 in good health and CMV-seronegative. The CDR3 runs from the conserved cysteine through the conserved F or W. The order of the fields is V gene, D gene, J gene, clone size, CDR3 protein, CDR3 DNA. The D gene is left open where the match is weak. Part of the rows lack a size; the others show once, few, many or a class for expanded clones.

>TRBV28|.|TRBJ2-5|.
CASSPGGQETQYF
TGTGCCAGCAGTCCCGGGGGACAAGAGACCCAGTACTTC
>TRBV7-9|.|TRBJ2-5|.
CASSLVLGLHETQYF
TGTGCCAGCAGCTTAGTATTGGGACTCCATGAGACCCAGTACTTC
>TRBV5-1|.|TRBJ2-5|.
CASGRESQETQYF
TGCGCCAGCGGACGGGAGTCACAAGAGACCCAGTACTTC
>TRBV6-1|TRBD2|TRBJ2-3|.
CASSPTTSGRNTQYF
TGTGCCAGCAGTCCGACGACTAGCGGGAGGAATACGCAGTATTTT
>TRBV9|TRBD1|TRBJ2-1|.
CASSPHRAGGVQFF
TGTGCCAGCAGCCCCCATCGGGCAGGGGGCGTGCAGTTCTTC
>TRBV14|.|TRBJ2-2|.
CASSQDLGTGELFF
TGTGCCAGCAGCCAAGATCTCGGGACCGGGGAGCTGTTTTTT
>TRBV11-2|.|TRBJ1-6|once
CASSLAQTAYNSPLHF
TGTGCCAGCAGCTTAGCCCAGACAGCATATAATTCACCCCTCCACTTT
>TRBV5-4|.|TRBJ2-7|few
CASSDDSPQQYF
TGTGCCAGCAGCGATGACAGTCCGCAGCAGTACTTC
>TRBV6-5|TRBD1|TRBJ1-1|.
CASSSRDRAKSRAFF
TGTGCCAGCAGTTCGCGGGACAGGGCCAAGAGTAGAGCTTTCTTT
>TRBV5-1|TRBD1|TRBJ2-7|few
CASSSGTGTYEQYF
TGCGCCAGCAGTTCCGGGACAGGGACTTACGAGCAGTACTTC
>TRBV7-2|.|TRBJ2-7|.
CASSLVGLTSYEQYF
TGTGCCAGCAGCTTAGTGGGACTCACGTCCTACGAGCAGTACTTC
>TRBV5-4|.|TRBJ1-3|.
CASSGGRFNSGNTIYF
TGTGCCAGCAGCGGAGGACGGTTTAACTCTGGAAACACCATATATTTT
>TRBV9|TRBD2|TRBJ2-7|.
CASSVAPSLTSGYEQYF
TGTGCCAGCAGCGTAGCTCCTAGCCTGACTAGCGGTTACGAGCAGTACTTC
>TRBV27|TRBD1|TRBJ2-1|few
CASSLGVGDRGPDEQFF
TGTGCCAGCAGTTTAGGGGTGGGGGACAGGGGGCCTGATGAGCAGTTCTTC
>TRBV29-1|.|TRBJ1-2|.
CSVYRQAANYGYTF
TGCAGCGTATATAGACAGGCCGCTAACTATGGCTACACCTTC
>TRBV7-8|TRBD1|TRBJ2-4|.
CASSLPGTAIRAKNIQYF
TGTGCCAGCAGCTTACCCGGGACAGCCATCCGAGCCAAAAACATTCAGTACTTC
>TRBV4-1|.|TRBJ2-2|.
CASSQDGHTGELFF
TGCGCCAGCAGCCAAGATGGGCACACCGGGGAGCTGTTTTTT
>TRBV19|.|TRBJ2-7|few
CASSIGHSLEQYF
TGTGCCAGTAGTATAGGGCATAGCCTCGAGCAGTACTTC
>TRBV6-5|TRBD2|TRBJ2-1|few
CASSYNGLAGNNEQFF
TGTGCCAGCAGTTACAACGGACTAGCGGGGAACAATGAGCAGTTCTTC
>TRBV23-1|TRBD1|TRBJ1-6|.
CASSQNRDRRDNSPLHF
TGCGCCAGCAGTCAAAACCGGGACAGGAGAGATAATTCACCCCTCCACTTT
>TRBV10-3|TRBD2|TRBJ2-3|.
CAISELAGGRGDTQYF
TGTGCCATCAGTGAGCTAGCGGGGGGCCGGGGAGATACGCAGTATTTT
>TRBV2|TRBD2|TRBJ2-2|.
CASRFTSGGPSGELFF
TGTGCCAGCAGATTCACTAGCGGGGGGCCCTCCGGGGAGCTGTTTTTT
>TRBV29-1|TRBD1|TRBJ1-1|.
CSHVGQRNTEAFF
TGCAGCCACGTGGGACAGCGGAACACTGAAGCTTTCTTT
>TRBV11-2|TRBD1|TRBJ2-7|.
CASSPTDRGRHEQYF
TGTGCCAGCAGTCCTACCGACAGGGGGCGCCACGAGCAGTACTTC
>TRBV6-5|TRBD2|TRBJ2-7|.
CASRTSGRRGEQYF
TGTGCCAGCAGGACTAGCGGGAGAAGGGGTGAGCAGTACTTC
>TRBV7-9|TRBD1|TRBJ2-2|.
CASSPIGQGLNTGELFF
TGTGCCAGCAGCCCAATCGGACAGGGTCTGAACACCGGGGAGCTGTTTTTT
>TRBV9|.|TRBJ1-2|.
CASSSEAYGYYGYTF
TGTGCCAGCAGCTCAGAGGCATACGGGTACTATGGCTACACCTTC
>TRBV2|.|TRBJ1-1|few
CASLGLTEAFF
TGTGCCAGCCTGGGCCTCACTGAAGCTTTCTTT
>TRBV15|TRBD2|TRBJ2-5|.
CATRRAGGPETQYF
TGTGCCACCCGGCGCGCGGGGGGGCCGGAGACCCAGTACTTC
>TRBV4-2|TRBD2|TRBJ2-1|.
CASSPSGSSYNEQFF
TGTGCCAGCAGCCCAAGCGGGAGCTCCTACAATGAGCAGTTCTTC
>TRBV6-6|.|TRBJ1-5|.
CASSYILGEGNQPQHF
TGTGCCAGCAGTTACATTTTAGGGGAGGGGAATCAGCCCCAGCATTTT
>TRBV11-2|.|TRBJ2-7|.
CASTLGGYEQYF
TGTGCCAGCACTCTGGGGGGTTACGAGCAGTACTTC
>TRBV2|TRBD1|TRBJ1-2|.
CASTRGRYGYTF
TGTGCCAGTACCAGGGGGAGGTATGGCTACACCTTC
>TRBV27|TRBD1|TRBJ1-2|.
CASSLTGGSSGGYTF
TGTGCCAGCAGTTTGACAGGGGGCTCTTCGGGTGGCTACACCTTC
>TRBV30|.|TRBJ2-2|.
CAWSVPAGTGELFF
TGTGCCTGGAGTGTTCCGGCGGGCACCGGGGAGCTGTTTTTT